Sequencing of this T cell receptor beta chain was carried out in a study of blood T cell repertoires in COVID-19. Overall study context: Sources were T cells, B-cell-depleted T cells, or PBMCs; the material itself was cDNA or gDNA.

V dropped 4 bases and J dropped 5 bases, with 8 bases sitting between them. This CDR3 is built from 12 residues. CDR1 is SGHAT, CDR2 FQNNGV, per germline. TCRdb's table, derived via immunoSEQ multiplex PCR, lists solely in-frame clones and lacks some. This sample has roughly 97,000 clones, with about nine tenths found just once. The rearrangement links TRBV11-2 to TRBJ2-5; D ambiguous. The receptor's source is a man between 45 and 60 years old with acute or convalescent COVID-19. Source material: peripheral blood. CDR3 protein: CASSSYLETQYF. DNA for the CDR3: TGTGCCAGCAGCTCTTATCTGGAGACCCAGTACTTC.